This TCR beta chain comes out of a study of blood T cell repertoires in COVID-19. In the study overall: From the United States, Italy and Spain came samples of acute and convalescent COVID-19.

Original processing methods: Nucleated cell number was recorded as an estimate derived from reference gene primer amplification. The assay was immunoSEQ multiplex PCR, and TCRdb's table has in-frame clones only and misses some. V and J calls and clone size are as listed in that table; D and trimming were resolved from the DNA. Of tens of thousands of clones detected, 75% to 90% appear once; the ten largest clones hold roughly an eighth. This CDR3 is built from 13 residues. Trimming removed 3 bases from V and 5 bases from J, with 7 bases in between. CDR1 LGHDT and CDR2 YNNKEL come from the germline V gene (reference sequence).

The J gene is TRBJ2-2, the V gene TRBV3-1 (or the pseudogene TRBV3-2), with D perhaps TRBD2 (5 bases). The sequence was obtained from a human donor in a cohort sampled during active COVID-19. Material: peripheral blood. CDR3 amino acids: CASSQGRTGELFF. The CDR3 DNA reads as TGTGCCAGCAGCCAGGGGAGAACCGGGGAGCTGTTTTTT.